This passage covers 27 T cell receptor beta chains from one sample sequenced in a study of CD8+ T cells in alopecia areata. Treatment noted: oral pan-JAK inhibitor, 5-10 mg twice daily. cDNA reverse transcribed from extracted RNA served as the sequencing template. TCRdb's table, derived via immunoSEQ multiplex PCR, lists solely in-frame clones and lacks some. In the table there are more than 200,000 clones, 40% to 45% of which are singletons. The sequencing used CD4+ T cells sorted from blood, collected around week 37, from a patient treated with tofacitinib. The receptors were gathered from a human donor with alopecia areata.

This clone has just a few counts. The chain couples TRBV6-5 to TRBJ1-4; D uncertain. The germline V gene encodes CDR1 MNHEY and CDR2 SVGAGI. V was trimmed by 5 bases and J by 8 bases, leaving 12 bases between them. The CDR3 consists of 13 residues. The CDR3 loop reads CASSRWAREKLFF. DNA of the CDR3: TGTGCCAGCAGTCGATGGGCGAGAGAAAAACTGTTTTTT.

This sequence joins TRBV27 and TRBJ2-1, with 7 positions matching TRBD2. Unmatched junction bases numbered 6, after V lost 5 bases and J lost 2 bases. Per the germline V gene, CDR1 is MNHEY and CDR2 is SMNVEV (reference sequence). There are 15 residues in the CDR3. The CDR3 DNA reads TGTGCCAGCAGTCTCCTAGCGGAGGCCTACAATGAGCAGTTCTTC. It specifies CASSLLAEAYNEQFF.

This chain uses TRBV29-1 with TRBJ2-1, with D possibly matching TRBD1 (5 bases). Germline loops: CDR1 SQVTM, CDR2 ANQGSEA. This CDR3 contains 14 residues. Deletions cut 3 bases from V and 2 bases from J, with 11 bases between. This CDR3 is CSVEGRGAYNEQFF. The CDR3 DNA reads TGCAGCGTTGAGGGTAGGGGCGCCTACAATGAGCAGTTCTTC.

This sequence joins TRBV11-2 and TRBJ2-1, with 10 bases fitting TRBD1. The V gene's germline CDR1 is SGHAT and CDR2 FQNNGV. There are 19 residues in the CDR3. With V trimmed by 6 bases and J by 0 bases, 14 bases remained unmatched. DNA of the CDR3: TGTGCCAGCAGGGTGGGAAGGACAGGGGGTTCCTTCTCCTACAATGAGCAGTTCTTC. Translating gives CASRVGRTGGSFSYNEQFF.

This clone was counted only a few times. As DNA, the CDR3 is TGCGCCAGCAGCTGGCGTGGGGGGAGCACAGATACGCAGTATTTT. It is translated as CASSWRGGSTDTQYF. V usage is TRBV5-1 and J usage is TRBJ2-3; D might be TRBD2 (6 bases). The V and J ends lost 3 bases and 0 bases respectively, with 11 bases between them. The CDR3 extends over 15 amino acids. In germline, CDR1 is SGHRS, CDR2 YFSETQ.

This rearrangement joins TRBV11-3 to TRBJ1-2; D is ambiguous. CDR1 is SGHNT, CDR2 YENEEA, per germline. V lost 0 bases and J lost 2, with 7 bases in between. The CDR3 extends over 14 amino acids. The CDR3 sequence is CASSLETANYGYTF. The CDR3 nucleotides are TGTGCCAGCAGCTTAGAAACGGCGAACTATGGCTACACCTTC.

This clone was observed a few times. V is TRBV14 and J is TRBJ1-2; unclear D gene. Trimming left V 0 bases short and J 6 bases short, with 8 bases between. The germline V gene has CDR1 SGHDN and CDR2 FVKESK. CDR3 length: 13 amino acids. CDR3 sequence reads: CASSQDIAHGYTF. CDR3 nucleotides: TGTGCCAGCAGCCAAGATATCGCACATGGCTACACCTTC.

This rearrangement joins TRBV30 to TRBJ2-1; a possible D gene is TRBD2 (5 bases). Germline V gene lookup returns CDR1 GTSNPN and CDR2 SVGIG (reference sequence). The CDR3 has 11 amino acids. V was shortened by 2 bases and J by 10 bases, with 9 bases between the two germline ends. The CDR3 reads CAWSLEREQFF. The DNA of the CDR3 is TGTGCCTGGAGTTTGGAGCGGGAGCAGTTCTTC.

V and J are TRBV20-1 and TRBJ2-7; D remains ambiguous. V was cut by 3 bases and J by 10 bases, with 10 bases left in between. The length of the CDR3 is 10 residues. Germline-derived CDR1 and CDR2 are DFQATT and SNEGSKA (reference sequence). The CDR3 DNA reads TGCAGTGCTAGTCCGCAGGTTCAGTACTTC. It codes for CSASPQVQYF.

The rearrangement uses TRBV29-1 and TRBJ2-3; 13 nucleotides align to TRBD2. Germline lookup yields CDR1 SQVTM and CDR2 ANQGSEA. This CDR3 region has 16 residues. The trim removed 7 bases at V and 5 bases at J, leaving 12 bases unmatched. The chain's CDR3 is CSASRTSGRPEDTQYF. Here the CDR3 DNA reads TGCAGCGCCTCAAGGACTAGCGGGAGACCTGAAGATACGCAGTATTTT.

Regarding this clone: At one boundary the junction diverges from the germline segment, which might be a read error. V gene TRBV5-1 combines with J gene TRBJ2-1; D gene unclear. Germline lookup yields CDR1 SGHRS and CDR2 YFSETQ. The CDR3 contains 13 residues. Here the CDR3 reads CASSSPRNNEQFF. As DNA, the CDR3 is TGTGCCAGCAGCTCGCCCAGGAACAATGAGCAGTTCTTC.

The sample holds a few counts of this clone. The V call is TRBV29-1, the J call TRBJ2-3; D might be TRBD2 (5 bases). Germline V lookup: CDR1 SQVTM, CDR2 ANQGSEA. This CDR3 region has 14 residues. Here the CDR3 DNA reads TGCGTTAGCGCGGCGGTTGCTAGCACAGATACGCAGTATTTT. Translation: CVSAAVASTDTQYF.

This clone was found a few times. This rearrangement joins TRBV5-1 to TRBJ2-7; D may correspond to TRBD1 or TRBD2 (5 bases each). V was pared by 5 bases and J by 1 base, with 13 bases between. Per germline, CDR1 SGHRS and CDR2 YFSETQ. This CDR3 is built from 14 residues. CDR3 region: CASSRLEGSYEQYF. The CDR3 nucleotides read TGCGCCAGCAGTCGGCTAGAGGGGTCCTACGAGCAGTACTTC.

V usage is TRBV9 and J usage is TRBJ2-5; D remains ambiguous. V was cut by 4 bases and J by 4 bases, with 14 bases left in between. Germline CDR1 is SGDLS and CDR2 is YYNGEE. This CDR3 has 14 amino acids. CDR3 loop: CASSPRLSGETQYF. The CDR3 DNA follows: TGTGCCAGCAGCCCCCGGCTGAGTGGAGAGACCCAGTACTTC.

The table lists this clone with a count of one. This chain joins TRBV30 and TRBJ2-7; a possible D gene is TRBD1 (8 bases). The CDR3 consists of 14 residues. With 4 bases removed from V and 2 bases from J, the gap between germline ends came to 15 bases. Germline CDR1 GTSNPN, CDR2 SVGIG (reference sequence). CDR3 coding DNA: TGTGCCTGGACTAAAGCGGGACAGGCCTACGAGCAGTACTTC. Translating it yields CAWTKAGQAYEQYF.

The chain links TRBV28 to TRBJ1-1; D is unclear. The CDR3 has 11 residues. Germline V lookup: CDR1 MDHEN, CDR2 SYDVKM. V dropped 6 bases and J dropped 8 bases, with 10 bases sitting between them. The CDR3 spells CASRERGEAFF. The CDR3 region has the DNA TGTGCCAGCAGGGAGCGGGGAGAAGCTTTCTTT.

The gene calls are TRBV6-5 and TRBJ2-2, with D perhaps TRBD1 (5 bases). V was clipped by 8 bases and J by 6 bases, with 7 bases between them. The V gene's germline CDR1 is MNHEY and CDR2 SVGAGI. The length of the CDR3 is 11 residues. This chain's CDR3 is CASEGAGELFF. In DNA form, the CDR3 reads TGTGCCAGCGAAGGGGCCGGGGAGCTGTTTTTT.

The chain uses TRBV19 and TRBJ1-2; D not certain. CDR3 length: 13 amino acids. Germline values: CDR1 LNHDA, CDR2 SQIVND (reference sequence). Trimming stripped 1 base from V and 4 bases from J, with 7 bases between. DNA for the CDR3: TGTGCCAGTAGTATAGGGCTTGGCTATGGCTACACCTTC. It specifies CASSIGLGYGYTF.

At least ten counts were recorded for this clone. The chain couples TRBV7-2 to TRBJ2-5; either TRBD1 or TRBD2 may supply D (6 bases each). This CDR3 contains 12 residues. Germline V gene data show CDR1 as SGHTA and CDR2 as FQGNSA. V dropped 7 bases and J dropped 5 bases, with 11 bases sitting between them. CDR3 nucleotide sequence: TGTGCCAGCACACAGGGACTGGAGACCCAGTACTTC. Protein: CASTQGLETQYF.

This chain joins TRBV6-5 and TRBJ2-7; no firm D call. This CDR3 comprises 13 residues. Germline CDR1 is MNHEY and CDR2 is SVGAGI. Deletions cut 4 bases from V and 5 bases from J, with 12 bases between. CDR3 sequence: CASSLAAWDEQYF. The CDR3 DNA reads TGTGCCAGCAGTTTAGCAGCGTGGGACGAGCAGTACTTC.

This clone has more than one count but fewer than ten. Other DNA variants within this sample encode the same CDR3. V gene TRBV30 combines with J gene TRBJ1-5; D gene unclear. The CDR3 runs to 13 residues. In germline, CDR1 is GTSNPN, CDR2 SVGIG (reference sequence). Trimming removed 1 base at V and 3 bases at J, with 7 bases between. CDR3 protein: CAWSGQNNQPQHF. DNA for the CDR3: TGTGCCTGGAGTGGGCAGAACAATCAGCCCCAGCATTTT.

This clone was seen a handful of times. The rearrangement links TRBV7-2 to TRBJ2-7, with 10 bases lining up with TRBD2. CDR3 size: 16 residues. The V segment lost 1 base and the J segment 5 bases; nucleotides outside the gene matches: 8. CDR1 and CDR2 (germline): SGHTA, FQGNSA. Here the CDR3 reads CASSLVASGSIHEQYF. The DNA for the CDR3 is TGTGCCAGCAGCTTAGTGGCTAGCGGGAGCATTCACGAGCAGTACTTC.

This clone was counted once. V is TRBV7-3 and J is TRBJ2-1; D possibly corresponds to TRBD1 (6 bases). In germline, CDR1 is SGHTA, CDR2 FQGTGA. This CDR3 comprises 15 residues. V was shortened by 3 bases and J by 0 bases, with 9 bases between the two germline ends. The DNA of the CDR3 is TGTGCCAGCAGCTTGGACAGCACCTCCTACAATGAGCAGTTCTTC. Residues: CASSLDSTSYNEQFF.

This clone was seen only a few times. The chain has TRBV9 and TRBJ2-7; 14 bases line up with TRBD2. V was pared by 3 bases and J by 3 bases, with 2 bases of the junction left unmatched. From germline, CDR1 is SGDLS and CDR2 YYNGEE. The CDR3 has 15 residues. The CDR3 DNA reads TGTGCCAGCAGCGCGGGACTAGCGGGAGTCTACGAGCAGTACTTC. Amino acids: CASSAGLAGVYEQYF.

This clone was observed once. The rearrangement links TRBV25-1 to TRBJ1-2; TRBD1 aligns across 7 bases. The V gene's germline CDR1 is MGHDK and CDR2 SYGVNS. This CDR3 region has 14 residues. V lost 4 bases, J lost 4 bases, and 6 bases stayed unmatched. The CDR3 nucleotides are TGTGCCAGCAGTGTCGCACAGGGGAGCTATGGCTACACCTTC. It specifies CASSVAQGSYGYTF.

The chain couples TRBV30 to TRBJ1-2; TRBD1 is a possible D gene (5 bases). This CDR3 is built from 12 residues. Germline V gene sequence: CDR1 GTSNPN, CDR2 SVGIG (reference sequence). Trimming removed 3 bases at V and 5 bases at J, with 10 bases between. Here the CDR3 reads CAWRGERYGYTF. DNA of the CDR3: TGTGCCTGGAGAGGGGAGAGGTATGGCTACACCTTC.

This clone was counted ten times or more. CDR3 DNA sequence: TGTGCCAGCGGATCAGGACAGGCTGGGACTGAAGCTTTCTTT. It yields the protein CASGSGQAGTEAFF. The chain couples TRBV7-2 to TRBJ1-1; 7 bases are a match to TRBD1. The CDR3 has 14 amino acids. Germline CDR1 SGHTA, CDR2 FQGNSA. V gave up 8 bases and J gave up 5 bases; unmatched junction bases: 11.